This T cell receptor (beta chain) emerged from a study of blood T cell repertoires in COVID-19 (dated by TCRdb to the early 2020s). Broadly, across the study: Samples covering the acute and convalescent phases of COVID-19 were provided by collaborators in the United States, Italy and Spain. The material from the prospective study consisted of cDNA or gDNA derived from T cells, B-cell-depleted T cells, or PBMCs. Deeply sampled blood TCRbeta repertoires from subjects exposed to, actively infected with, or recovered from COVID-19 were included in the dataset. A freely available public database, intended as a resource for researchers studying the immune response to SARS-CoV-2, is where the repertoires were released. Samples were obtained from the ongoing ImmuneRACE study (first 160 participants) and from some 1,300 subjects provided by 6 global collaborators. Nearly every sample came with metadata listing a de-identified subject ID, COVID-19 status, age in years and sex. HLA class I and class II types, where available, came from metadata supplied by the sample provider rather than from assay-based typing.

The V end gives up 5 bases and the J end 4 bases, leaving 10 bases in the junction not matched to a gene. CDR1 and CDR2 are read off the germline V gene as SGHTS and YDEGEE. Its CDR3 holds 16 amino acids, cysteine through phenylalanine. Only CDR3 DNA remains: 48 bases, in frame from the first base. The study at large found these results: Clinical and demographic metadata were provided uncurated, with the amount varying by source and participant.

Collaborating institutions collected whole blood in K2EDTA tubes following their own protocols. Collaborator samples were shipped for TCRbeta analysis as frozen whole blood, isolated PBMCs, or DNA extracted from either sample type. TCRbeta CDR3 regions were amplified from genomic DNA by means of the immunoSEQ Assay, a bias-controlled multiplex PCR. The study's own analysis went as follows. The number of nucleated cells in each sample was estimated from the amplification of reference gene primers within the assay. Sequence reads were collapsed and filtered to measure the absolute abundance of every unique TCRbeta CDR3 rearrangement. For each sample, productive Simpson clonality was calculated as the square root of Simpson's diversity index over productive rearrangements. TCRdb carries this immuneACCESS record with in-frame sequences only. Its versions omit some clonotypes, under half of them owing to an unresolved V gene in the studies checked, with the rest unexplained. V and J calls plus clone size are reproduced from that table; the DNA served to infer D and trimming. Within this sample are roughly 280,000 clones, with 65% to 90% of them counted one time only. Roughly 1.9% of the sample belongs to the ten largest clones.

About this clone itself: Its antigen is still unknown. No quality values exist for individual bases; no much larger clone is one base distant.

Sequencing input: peripheral blood. The receptor was isolated from a young man with active or convalescent COVID-19. The chain is made from TRBV5-8 and TRBJ2-3, and 10 junction bases match TRBD2. The DNA sequence reads TGTGCCAGCAGGCCCCGGGCTAGCGGGGGCCCAGATACGCAGTATTTT. It encodes CASRPRASGGPDTQYF.